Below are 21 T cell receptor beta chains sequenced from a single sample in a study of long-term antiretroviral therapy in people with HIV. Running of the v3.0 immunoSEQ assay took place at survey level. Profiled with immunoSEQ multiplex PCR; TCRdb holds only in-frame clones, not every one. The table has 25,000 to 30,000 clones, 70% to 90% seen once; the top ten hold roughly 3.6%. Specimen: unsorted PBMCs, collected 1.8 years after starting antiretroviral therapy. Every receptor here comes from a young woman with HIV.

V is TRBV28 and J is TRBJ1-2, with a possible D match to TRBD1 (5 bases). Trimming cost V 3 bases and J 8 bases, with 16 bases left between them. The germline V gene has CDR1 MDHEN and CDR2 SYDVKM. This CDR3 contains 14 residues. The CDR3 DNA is TGTGCCAGCAGTTTCCAGGGCTCTATCTCCGGCTACACCTTC. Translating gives CASSFQGSISGYTF.

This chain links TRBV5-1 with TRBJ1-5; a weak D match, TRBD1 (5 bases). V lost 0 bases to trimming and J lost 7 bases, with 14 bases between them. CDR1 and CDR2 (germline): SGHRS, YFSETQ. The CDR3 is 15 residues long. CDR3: CASSLAGGSYQPQHF. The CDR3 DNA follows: TGCGCCAGCAGCTTGGCCGGGGGATCCTACCAGCCCCAGCATTTT.

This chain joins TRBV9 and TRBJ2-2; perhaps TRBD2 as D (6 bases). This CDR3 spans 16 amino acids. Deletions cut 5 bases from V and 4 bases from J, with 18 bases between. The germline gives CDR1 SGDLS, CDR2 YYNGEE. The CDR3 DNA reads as TGTGCCAGCAGATTGGGCGGGACCCCGAGCACCGGGGAGCTGTTTTTT. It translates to CASRLGGTPSTGELFF.

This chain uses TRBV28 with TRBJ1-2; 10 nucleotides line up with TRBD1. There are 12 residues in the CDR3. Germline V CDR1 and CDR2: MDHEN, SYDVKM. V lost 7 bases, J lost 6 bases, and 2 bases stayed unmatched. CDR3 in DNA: TGTGCCAGCATAGGGACAGGGGATGGCTACACCTTC. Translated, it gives CASIGTGDGYTF.

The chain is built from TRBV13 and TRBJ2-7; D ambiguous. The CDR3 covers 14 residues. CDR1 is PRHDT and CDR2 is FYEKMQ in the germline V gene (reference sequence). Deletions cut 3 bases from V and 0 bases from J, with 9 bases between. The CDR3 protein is CASSFGQSSYEQYF. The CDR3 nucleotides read TGTGCCAGCAGCTTTGGTCAAAGCTCCTACGAGCAGTACTTC.

CDR3 amino acids: CASSTGLAGVNEQFF. Here the CDR3 DNA reads TGTGCCAGCAGTACAGGACTAGCGGGAGTGAATGAGCAGTTCTTC. V gene TRBV27 combines with J gene TRBJ2-1; 13 nucleotides line up with TRBD2. The ends lost 5 bases at V and 7 bases at J; junction bases unmatched: 5. CDR3 length equals 15 residues. The V gene's germline CDR1 is MNHEY and CDR2 SMNVEV (reference sequence).

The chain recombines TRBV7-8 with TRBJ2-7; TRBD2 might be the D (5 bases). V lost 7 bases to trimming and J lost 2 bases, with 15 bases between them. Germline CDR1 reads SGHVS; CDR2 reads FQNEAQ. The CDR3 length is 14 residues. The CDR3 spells CASTLREGTYEQYF. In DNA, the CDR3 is TGTGCCAGCACCCTTCGAGAGGGAACCTACGAGCAGTACTTC.

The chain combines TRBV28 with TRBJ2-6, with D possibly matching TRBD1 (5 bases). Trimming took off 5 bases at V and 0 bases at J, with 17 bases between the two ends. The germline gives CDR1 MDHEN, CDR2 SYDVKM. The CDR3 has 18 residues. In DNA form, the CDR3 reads TGTGCCAGCAGTCCGCTCCTAGGGGCATCCTCTGGGGCCAACGTCCTGACTTTC. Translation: CASSPLLGASSGANVLTF.

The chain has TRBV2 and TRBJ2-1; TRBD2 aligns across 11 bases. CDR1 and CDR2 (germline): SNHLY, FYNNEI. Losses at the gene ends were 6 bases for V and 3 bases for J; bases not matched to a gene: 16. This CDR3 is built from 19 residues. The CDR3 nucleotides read TGTGCCAGCAGCCCGGGACTAGCGGAGGGAAGGTCCCGCTACAATGAGCAGTTCTTC. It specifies CASSPGLAEGRSRYNEQFF.

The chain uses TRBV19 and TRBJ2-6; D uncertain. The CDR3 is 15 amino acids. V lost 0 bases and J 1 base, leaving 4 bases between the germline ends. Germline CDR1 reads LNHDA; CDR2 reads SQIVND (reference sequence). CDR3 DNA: TGTGCCAGTAGTATAGAAGCATCTGGGGCCAACGTCCTGACTTTC. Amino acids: CASSIEASGANVLTF.

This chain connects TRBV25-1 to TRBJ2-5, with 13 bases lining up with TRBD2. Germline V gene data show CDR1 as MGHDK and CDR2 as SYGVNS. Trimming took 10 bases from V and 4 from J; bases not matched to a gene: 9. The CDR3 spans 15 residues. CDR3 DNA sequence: TGTGCCACCCAACCGGGACTAGCGGGACTAGAGACCCAGTACTTC. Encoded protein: CATQPGLAGLETQYF.

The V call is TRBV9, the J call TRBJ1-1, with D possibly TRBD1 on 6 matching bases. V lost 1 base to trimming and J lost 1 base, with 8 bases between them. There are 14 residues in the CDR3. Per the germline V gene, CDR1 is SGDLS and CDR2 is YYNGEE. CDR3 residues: CASSVTGTNTEAFF. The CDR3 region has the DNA TGTGCCAGCAGCGTAACAGGGACGAACACTGAAGCTTTCTTT.

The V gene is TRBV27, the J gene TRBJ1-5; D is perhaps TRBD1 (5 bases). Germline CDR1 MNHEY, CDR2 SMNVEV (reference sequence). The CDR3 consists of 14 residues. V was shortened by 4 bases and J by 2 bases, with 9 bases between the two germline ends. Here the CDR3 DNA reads TGTGCCAGCAGTTCCTTAGGGGGCAATCAGCCCCAGCATTTT. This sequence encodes CASSSLGGNQPQHF.

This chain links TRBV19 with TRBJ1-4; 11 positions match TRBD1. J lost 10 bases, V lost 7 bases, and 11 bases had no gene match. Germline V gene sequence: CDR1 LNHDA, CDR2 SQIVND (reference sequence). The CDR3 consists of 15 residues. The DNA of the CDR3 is TGTGCCAGTATTAAAGGCTGGACAGGGGGCGGAAAACTGTTTTTT. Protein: CASIKGWTGGGKLFF.

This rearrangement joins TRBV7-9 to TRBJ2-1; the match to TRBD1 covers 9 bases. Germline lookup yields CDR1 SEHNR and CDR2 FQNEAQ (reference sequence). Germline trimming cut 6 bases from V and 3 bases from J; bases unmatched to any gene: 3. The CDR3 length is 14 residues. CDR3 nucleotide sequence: TGTGCCAGCAGGGGACAGGGAAGCTACAATGAGCAGTTCTTC. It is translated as CASRGQGSYNEQFF.

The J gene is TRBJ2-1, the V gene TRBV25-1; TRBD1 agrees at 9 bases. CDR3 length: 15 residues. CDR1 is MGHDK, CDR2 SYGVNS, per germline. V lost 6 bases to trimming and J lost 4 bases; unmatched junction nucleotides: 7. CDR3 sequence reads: CASRPSGQGYNEQFF. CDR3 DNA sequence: TGTGCCAGCAGACCTTCGGGACAGGGTTACAATGAGCAGTTCTTC.

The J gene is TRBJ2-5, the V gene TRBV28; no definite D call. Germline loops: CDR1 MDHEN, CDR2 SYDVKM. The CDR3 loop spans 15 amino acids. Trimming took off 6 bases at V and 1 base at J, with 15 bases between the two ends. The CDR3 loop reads CASSPYRAVQETQYF. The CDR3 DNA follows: TGTGCCAGCAGCCCATATAGGGCAGTCCAAGAGACCCAGTACTTC. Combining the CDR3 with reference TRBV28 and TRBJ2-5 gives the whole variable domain DVKVTQSSRYLVKRTGEKVFLECVQDMDHENMFWYRQDPGLGLRLIYFSYDVKMKEKGDIPEGYSVSREKKERFSLILESASTNQTSMYLCASSPYRAVQETQYFGPGTRLLVL.

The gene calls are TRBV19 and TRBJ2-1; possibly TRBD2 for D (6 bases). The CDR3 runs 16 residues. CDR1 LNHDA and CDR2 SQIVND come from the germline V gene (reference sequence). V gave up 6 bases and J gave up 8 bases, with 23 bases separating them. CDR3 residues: CASRNTGGPNVYEQFF. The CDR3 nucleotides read TGTGCCAGTAGAAACACCGGAGGGCCTAATGTCTATGAGCAGTTCTTC.

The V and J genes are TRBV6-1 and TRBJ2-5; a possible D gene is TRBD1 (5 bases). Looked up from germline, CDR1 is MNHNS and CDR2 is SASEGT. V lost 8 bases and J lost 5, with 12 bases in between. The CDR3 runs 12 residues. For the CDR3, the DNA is TGTGCCAGCGCGGCGGCAGGGGAGACCCAGTACTTC. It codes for CASAAAGETQYF.

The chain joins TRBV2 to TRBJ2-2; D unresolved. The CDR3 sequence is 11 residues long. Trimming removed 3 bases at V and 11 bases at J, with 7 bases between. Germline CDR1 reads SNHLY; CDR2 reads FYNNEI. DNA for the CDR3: TGTGCCAGCAGTGATCTACAAGAGCTGTTTTTT. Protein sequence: CASSDLQELFF.

The CDR3 DNA sequence: TGTGCCAGCAGCCCCGACCTTGGGGTATCGAGCACAGATACGCAGTATTTT. Its translation is CASSPDLGVSSTDTQYF. The V call is TRBV7-8, the J call TRBJ2-3, with D uncertain. Trimming stripped 5 bases from V and 0 bases from J, with 18 bases between. The CDR3 is made up of 17 amino acids. The germline V gene has CDR1 SGHVS and CDR2 FQNEAQ.